The rows below give T cell receptor beta chains drawn from one sample of a study of CD8 T cells in Susac syndrome. MiXCR was run by TCRdb on the immunoSEQ multiplex PCR reads, yielding one entry per CDR3 protein. Here the sample spans 150,000 to 200,000 distinct CDR3 sequences, approximately 94% being singletons. The specimen was CD4+ T cells from PBMCs. Every receptor here comes from a human donor with multiple sclerosis. Both conserved end residues are part of each CDR3. A D gene is named only where the DNA matches it firmly. Size tells how often a clone was seen (once, few, many) or the class of an expanded clone, and some rows leave it out.

V gene	J gene	CDR3 length	clone size	D gene	CDR3 protein	CDR3 DNA
TRBV20-1	TRBJ2-5	14	.	.	CSARDRRGRETQYF	TGCAGTGCTAGAGATAGAAGGGGTCGAGAGACCCAGTACTTC
TRBV3-1	TRBJ1-2	16	.	.	CASSQGVRGPNYGYTF	TGTGCCAGCAGCCAAGGGGTCCGAGGGCCTAACTATGGCTACACCTTC
TRBV6-5	TRBJ1-1	15	once	.	CASSYRGDVNTEAFF	TGTGCCAGCAGTTACAGGGGTGACGTGAACACTGAAGCTTTCTTT
TRBV5-5	TRBJ2-1	14	.	.	CASSFRVTNNEQFF	TGTGCCAGCAGCTTCCGGGTGACGAACAATGAGCAGTTCTTC
TRBV29-1	TRBJ2-7	14	once	TRBD1	CSVAPGQLEGEQYF	TGCAGCGTTGCACCGGGACAGCTCGAGGGGGAGCAGTACTTC
TRBV16	TRBJ2-7	14	.	.	CASSQFGSSYEQYF	TGTGCCAGCAGCCAATTTGGCAGCTCCTACGAGCAGTACTTC
TRBV2	TRBJ1-1	13	.	TRBD1	CASRQGESTEAFF	TGTGCCAGCAGACAGGGGGAGAGCACTGAAGCTTTCTTT
TRBV5-1	TRBJ2-1	14	once	.	CASSPGVALREQFF	TGCGCCAGCTCTCCGGGAGTGGCCCTCAGAGAGCAGTTCTTC
TRBV25-1	TRBJ1-5	15	.	.	CASSGTPHSNQPQHF	TGTGCCAGCAGTGGGACTCCTCATAGCAATCAGCCCCAGCATTTT
TRBV5-6	TRBJ2-1	15	.	TRBD2	CASSYGGGGYNEQFF	TGTGCCAGCAGCTACGGTGGGGGGGGCTACAATGAGCAGTTCTTC
TRBV29-1	TRBJ1-5	13	.	.	CSVITTINQPQHF	TGCAGCGTGATAACTACGATCAATCAGCCCCAGCATTTT
TRBV20-1	TRBJ2-3	13	.	.	CSAISAGTDTQYF	TGCAGTGCTATTTCCGCAGGCACAGATACGCAGTATTTT
TRBV20-1	TRBJ1-4	14	.	TRBD1	CSANAPGQGRKLFF	TGCAGTGCTAATGCACCGGGACAGGGGAGAAAACTGTTTTTT
TRBV4-2	TRBJ1-5	15	.	TRBD1	CASSQTGTRNQPQHF	TGTGCCAGCAGCCAGACAGGGACGCGCAATCAGCCCCAGCATTTT
TRBV27	TRBJ1-4	14	.	.	CASAGWATNEKLFF	TGTGCCAGTGCGGGTTGGGCAACTAATGAAAAACTGTTTTTT
TRBV24-1	TRBJ2-3	16	.	TRBD1	CATSDRGTASTDTQYF	TGTGCCACCAGTGACCGTGGGACAGCTAGCACAGATACGCAGTATTTT
TRBV28	TRBJ2-7	12	.	TRBD1	CASTATGNEQYF	TGTGCCAGCACCGCGACAGGGAACGAGCAGTACTTC
TRBV20-1	TRBJ2-5	13	.	.	CSADGPLAKTQYF	TGCAGTGCTGATGGACCGCTCGCGAAGACCCAGTACTTC
TRBV20-1	TRBJ2-1	15	.	.	CSARVAVSSYNEQFF	TGCAGTGCTAGAGTAGCGGTTAGCTCCTACAATGAGCAGTTCTTC
TRBV20-1	TRBJ2-2	13	.	TRBD1	CSVPGQGGGELFF	TGCAGTGTCCCCGGACAGGGCGGCGGGGAGCTGTTTTTT
TRBV20-1	TRBJ1-1	16	.	.	CSASLVSREKVLEAFF	TGCAGTGCTAGCCTTGTGAGCAGGGAGAAGGTTCTTGAAGCTTTCTTT
TRBV20-1	TRBJ2-1	15	.	.	CSAQDRKSSYNEQFF	TGCAGTGCCCAAGATCGGAAGAGCTCCTACAATGAGCAGTTCTTC
TRBV6-5	TRBJ2-5	13	.	.	CASRTQAPETQYF	TGTGCCAGCAGAACCCAGGCCCCAGAGACCCAGTACTTC
TRBV7-2	TRBJ2-1	11	once	.	CASSLNRQQFF	TGTGCCAGCAGCTTAAACCGACAGCAGTTCTTC
TRBV12-3/TRBV12-4	TRBJ1-1	13	few	.	CASSLRQNTEAFF	TGTGCCAGCAGTTTACGGCAAAACACTGAAGCTTTCTTT
TRBV7-9	TRBJ1-1	14	.	.	CASSSLLRDTEAFF	TGTGCCAGCAGCAGCCTGTTGAGGGACACTGAAGCTTTCTTT
TRBV7-3	TRBJ2-6	17	.	.	CASSPQGLLSGANVLTF	TGTGCCAGCAGCCCCCAGGGCCTTCTCTCTGGGGCCAACGTCCTGACTTTC
TRBV7-2	TRBJ2-5	14	.	.	CASSFTNNQETQYF	TGTGCCAGCAGCTTTACAAACAACCAAGAGACCCAGTACTTC
TRBV6-7	TRBJ2-7	14	.	TRBD2	CASSRLAGEFEQYF	TGTGCCAGCAGTCGACTAGCGGGAGAGTTCGAGCAGTACTTC
TRBV7-9	TRBJ1-1	16	.	.	CASSISLQGPNTEAFF	TGTGCCAGCAGCATCTCACTTCAGGGGCCGAACACTGAAGCTTTCTTT
TRBV9	TRBJ2-7	13	.	TRBD2	CASSRRGVDEQYF	TGTGCCAGCAGCAGGCGGGGGGTCGACGAGCAGTACTTC
TRBV7-6	TRBJ2-5	13	.	.	CASSSLRGETQYF	TGTGCCAGCAGCTCCCTGCGAGGGGAGACCCAGTACTTC
TRBV6-5	TRBJ1-2	13	.	TRBD1	CASSDRGLYGYTF	TGTGCCAGCTCGGACAGGGGCCTCTATGGCTACACCTTC
TRBV7-2	TRBJ2-1	15	once	.	CASRLPGSSYNEQFF	TGTGCCAGCAGGCTTCCGGGGAGCTCCTACAATGAGCAGTTCTTC
TRBV6-5	TRBJ1-5	18	.	TRBD1	CASSYHGQGLTPNQPQHF	TGTGCCAGCAGTTACCACGGACAGGGCCTTACTCCAAATCAGCCCCAGCATTTT
TRBV12-3/TRBV12-4	TRBJ1-2	18	once	.	CASSHFRDTYIYPYGYTF	TGTGCCAGCAGTCACTTCCGGGACACCTACATCTATCCCTATGGCTACACCTTC
TRBV5-1	TRBJ1-5	15	once	.	CASSPDSYSNQPQHF	TGCGCCAGCAGCCCCGACAGCTACAGCAATCAGCCCCAGCATTTT
TRBV7-2	TRBJ2-3	15	.	.	CASSPGQLVGDTQYF	TGTGCCAGCAGCCCCGGCCAACTAGTCGGGGATACGCAGTATTTT
TRBV7-6	TRBJ1-1	13	.	.	CASSSGLGAWAFF	TGTGCCAGCAGTTCCGGCCTGGGAGCGTGGGCTTTCTTT
TRBV11-1	TRBJ2-6	20	.	TRBD1	CASSSPRSGTGSSGANVLTF	TGTGCCAGCAGCTCTCCCAGGTCGGGGACAGGGAGTTCTGGGGCCAACGTCCTGACTTTC
TRBV29-1	TRBJ2-2	14	.	.	CSAGTIANTGELFF	TGCAGCGCTGGGACCATCGCGAACACCGGGGAGCTGTTTTTT
TRBV6-1	TRBJ2-1	12	.	.	CASSGDWDEQFF	TGTGCCAGCAGTGGGGACTGGGATGAGCAGTTCTTC
TRBV28	TRBJ2-7	13	.	.	CASIDRERNEQYF	TGTGCCAGCATCGACCGGGAGCGAAACGAGCAGTACTTC
TRBV27	TRBJ1-1	14	.	.	CASSLRQGHTEAFF	TGTGCCAGCAGTTTACGGCAGGGACACACTGAAGCTTTCTTT
TRBV7-2	TRBJ2-7	16	.	TRBD2	CASSPGASGSPYEQYF	TGTGCCAGCAGCCCAGGGGCTAGCGGGAGCCCCTACGAGCAGTACTTC
TRBV27	TRBJ1-1	14	.	.	CASSYEGRNTEAFF	TGTGCCAGCAGTTACGAGGGTCGGAACACTGAAGCTTTCTTT
TRBV5-4	TRBJ2-3	12	.	.	CASSSQVDTQYF	TGTGCCAGCAGCTCCCAGGTGGATACGCAGTATTTT
TRBV3-1	TRBJ2-1	16	.	TRBD2	CASSQSVGTSGNEQFF	TGTGCCAGCAGCCAATCGGTTGGGACTAGCGGCAATGAGCAGTTCTTC
TRBV9	TRBJ2-7	15	.	TRBD2	CASSVGSGSPYEQYF	TGTGCCAGCAGCGTAGGTAGCGGGAGTCCCTACGAGCAGTACTTC
TRBV6-1	TRBJ1-5	14	.	.	CASRPGGSNQPQHF	TGTGCCAGCAGGCCCGGGGGAAGCAATCAGCCCCAGCATTTT
TRBV5-1	TRBJ1-1	14	.	.	CASSETARNTEAFF	TGCGCCAGCAGCGAGACTGCGCGGAACACTGAAGCTTTCTTT
TRBV20-1	TRBJ2-3	14	.	.	CSARDTGLTDTQYF	TGCAGTGCTAGAGATACGGGGTTAACAGATACGCAGTATTTT
TRBV7-9	TRBJ2-1	13	once	.	CASSLAGGSKQFF	TGTGCCAGCAGCTTAGCAGGCGGAAGCAAGCAGTTCTTC
TRBV6-5	TRBJ2-3	14	.	TRBD2	CASTNGGSTDTQYF	TGTGCCAGCACGAACGGGGGGAGCACAGATACGCAGTATTTT
TRBV20-1	TRBJ2-5	17	.	TRBD2	CSSMGAPSGRGGETQYF	TGCAGTTCCATGGGGGCTCCTAGCGGGAGGGGAGGAGAGACCCAGTACTTC